This TCR beta chain emerged from a study of T cell changes during pregnancy in multiple sclerosis (dated by TCRdb to between 2017 and 2020). With respect to the entire study: The study looked at changes in the T cell repertoire across pregnancy in women with multiple sclerosis.

As for this clone: Which antigen it targets is not known. There are no base qualities to consult, and no much larger clone falls within one base.

Libraries came from the immunoSEQ multiplex PCR assay. Entries here come from immuneACCESS through TCRdb and include only in-frame sequences with V and J called. Some clones fail to appear in such tables; in the studies checked, an unresolved V gene covers under half of the shortfall, and the cause of the remainder is unknown. Across this sample there are 30,000 to 45,000 clones, with roughly 91% seen only once. The ten largest clones add up to approximately 6.1% of the sample. Taken from cysteine to phenylalanine, the CDR3 has 12 residues. CDR3 DNA only is kept here, 36 bases in frame from base 1. The CDR1 and CDR2 encoded by the germline V gene (reference sequence) are SGHNT and YYREEE. Trimming at the junction amounts to 8 bases on V and 4 bases on J, and the germline ends lie 12 bases apart.

Sample: CD8+ T cells from peripheral blood mononuclear cells, taken in the second trimester of pregnancy. The sequence links TRBV5-4 to TRBJ1-1; the D gene identity is not certain. The receptor's source is a female donor with multiple sclerosis, enrolled in a pregnancy study. In nucleotide form, the sequence is TGTGCCAGTGCTTCAATGGCCACTGAAGCTTTCTTT. It translates as CASASMATEAFF.